This T cell receptor beta chain was sequenced during a study of blood T cell repertoires in COVID-19. Study context: PBMCs, B-cell-depleted T cells, or T cells were the source of the cDNA or gDNA that made up the material.

Authors' analysis steps: Amplification with reference gene primers provided the estimates of nucleated cell counts. Data came from immunoSEQ multiplex PCR; TCRdb stores just in-frame clones and leaves some out. V and J calls and clone size follow that table, whereas D and trimming were derived from the DNA. The sample contains under 250,000 clones, 92% of which appear only once. In Seattle, patients joined the study during active infection and were tracked longitudinally. This CDR3 contains 15 residues. CDR1 and CDR2 (germline): MNHEY, SVGAGI. Between the trimmed V and J ends, which lost 4 bases and 0 bases, there was a span of 12 bases.

The sequenced material came from peripheral blood. The sequence was obtained from a man in his sixties with COVID-19, enrolled during active disease. The chain recombines TRBV6-5 with TRBJ2-5; maybe TRBD1 (6 bases). The CDR3: CASSSLQGYQETQYF. The DNA for the CDR3 is TGTGCCAGCAGTTCCCTACAGGGTTACCAAGAGACCCAGTACTTC.